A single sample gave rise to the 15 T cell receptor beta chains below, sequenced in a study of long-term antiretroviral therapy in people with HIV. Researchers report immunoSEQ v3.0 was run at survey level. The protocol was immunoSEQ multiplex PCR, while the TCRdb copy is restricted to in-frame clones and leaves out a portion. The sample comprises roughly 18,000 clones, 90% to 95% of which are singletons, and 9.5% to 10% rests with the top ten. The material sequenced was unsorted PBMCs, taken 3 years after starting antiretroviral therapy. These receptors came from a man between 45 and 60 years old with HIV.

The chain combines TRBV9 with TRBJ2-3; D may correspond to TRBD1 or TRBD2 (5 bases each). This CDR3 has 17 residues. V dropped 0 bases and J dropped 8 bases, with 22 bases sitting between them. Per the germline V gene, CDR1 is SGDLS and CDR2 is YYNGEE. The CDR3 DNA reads TGTGCCAGCAGCGTAGGCATCTCGGGACGGAGCTCGAGTACGCAGTATTTT. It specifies CASSVGISGRSSSTQYF. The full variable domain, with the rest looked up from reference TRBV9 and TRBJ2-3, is DSGVTQTPKHLITATGQRVTLRCSPRSGDLSVYWYQQSLDQGLQFLIQYYNGEERAKGNILERFSAQQFPDLHSELNLSSLELGDSALYFCASSVGISGRSSSTQYFGPGTRLTVL.

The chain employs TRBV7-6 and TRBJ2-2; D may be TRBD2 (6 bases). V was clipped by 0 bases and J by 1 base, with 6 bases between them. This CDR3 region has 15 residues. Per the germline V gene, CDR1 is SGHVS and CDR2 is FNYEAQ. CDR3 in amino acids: CASSLAAGNTGELFF. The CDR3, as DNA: TGTGCCAGCAGCTTAGCAGCGGGGAACACCGGGGAGCTGTTTTTT.

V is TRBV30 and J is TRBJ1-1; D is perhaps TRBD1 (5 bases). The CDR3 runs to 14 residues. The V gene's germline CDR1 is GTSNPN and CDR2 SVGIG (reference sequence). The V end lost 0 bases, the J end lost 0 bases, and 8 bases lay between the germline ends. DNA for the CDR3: TGTGCCTGGAGTGTACGACAGTTGAACACTGAAGCTTTCTTT. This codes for CAWSVRQLNTEAFF. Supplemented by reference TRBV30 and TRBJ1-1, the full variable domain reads SQTIHQWPATLVQPVGSPLSLECTVEGTSNPNLYWYRQAAGRGLQLLFYSVGIGQISSEVPQNLSASRPQDRQFILSSKKLLLSDSGFYLCAWSVRQLNTEAFFGQGTRLTVV.

The CDR3 region is CAWTHQSGGANNEQFF. CDR3 coding DNA: TGTGCCTGGACCCACCAAAGCGGGGGGGCGAACAATGAGCAGTTCTTC. V gene TRBV30 combines with J gene TRBJ2-1; TRBD2 matches 10 bases. The CDR3 has 16 amino acids. Germline CDR1 reads GTSNPN; CDR2 reads SVGIG (reference sequence). The V segment lost 4 bases and the J segment 5 bases; nucleotides outside the gene matches: 11.

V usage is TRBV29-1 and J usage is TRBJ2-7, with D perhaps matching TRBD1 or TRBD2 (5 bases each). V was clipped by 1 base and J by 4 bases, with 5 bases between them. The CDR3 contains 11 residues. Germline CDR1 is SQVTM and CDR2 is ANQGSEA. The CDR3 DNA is TGCAGCGTTGAAGGGGGGTACGAGCAGTACTTC. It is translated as CSVEGGYEQYF.

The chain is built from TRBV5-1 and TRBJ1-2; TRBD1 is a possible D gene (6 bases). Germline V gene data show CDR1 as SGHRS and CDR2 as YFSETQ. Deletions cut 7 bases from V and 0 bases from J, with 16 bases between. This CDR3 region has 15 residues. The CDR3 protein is CASRAPGQTNYGYTF. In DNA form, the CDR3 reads TGCGCCAGCCGAGCCCCCGGACAGACTAACTATGGCTACACCTTC.

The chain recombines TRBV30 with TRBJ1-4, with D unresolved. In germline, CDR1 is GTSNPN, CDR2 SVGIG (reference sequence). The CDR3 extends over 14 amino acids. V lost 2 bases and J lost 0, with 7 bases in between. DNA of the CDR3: TGTGCCTGGAGTACGACAACAACTAATGAAAAACTGTTTTTT. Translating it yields CAWSTTTTNEKLFF.

CDR3 sequence reads: CSVDRDQETQYF. The CDR3 coding sequence is TGCAGCGTTGACAGGGACCAAGAGACCCAGTACTTC. The gene calls are TRBV29-1 and TRBJ2-5, with a tentative D call TRBD1 (5 bases). V was shortened by 3 bases and J by 0 bases, with 5 bases between the two germline ends. The germline CDR1 and CDR2 sequences are SQVTM and ANQGSEA. CDR3 length equals 12 residues.

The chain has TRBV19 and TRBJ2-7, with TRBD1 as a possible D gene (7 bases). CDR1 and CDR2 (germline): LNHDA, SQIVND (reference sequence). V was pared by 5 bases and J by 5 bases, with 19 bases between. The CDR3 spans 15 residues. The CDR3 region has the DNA TGTGCCAGTAGTGGACCCGAGACAGGGACTGACGAGCAGTACTTC. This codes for CASSGPETGTDEQYF. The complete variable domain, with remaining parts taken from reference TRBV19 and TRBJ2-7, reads DGGITQSPKYLFRKEGQNVTLSCEQNLNHDAMYWYRQDPGQGLRLIYYSQIVNDFQKGDIAEGYSVSREKKESFPLTVTSAQKNPTAFYLCASSGPETGTDEQYFGPGTRLTVT.

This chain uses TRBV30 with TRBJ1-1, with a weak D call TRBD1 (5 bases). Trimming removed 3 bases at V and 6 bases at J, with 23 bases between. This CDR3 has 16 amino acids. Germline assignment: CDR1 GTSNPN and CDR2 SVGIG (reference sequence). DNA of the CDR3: TGTGCCTGGAGCGTAACGACCGGGCCCTGGGGCCCTGAAGCTTTCTTT. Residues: CAWSVTTGPWGPEAFF.

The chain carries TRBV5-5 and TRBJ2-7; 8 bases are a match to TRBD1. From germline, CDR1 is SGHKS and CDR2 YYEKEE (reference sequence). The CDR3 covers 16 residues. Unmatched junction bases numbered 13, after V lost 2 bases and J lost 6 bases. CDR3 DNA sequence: TGTGCCAGCAGCTTACGGGACAGGCCGAGAGCAGGCGAGCAGTACTTC. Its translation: CASSLRDRPRAGEQYF.

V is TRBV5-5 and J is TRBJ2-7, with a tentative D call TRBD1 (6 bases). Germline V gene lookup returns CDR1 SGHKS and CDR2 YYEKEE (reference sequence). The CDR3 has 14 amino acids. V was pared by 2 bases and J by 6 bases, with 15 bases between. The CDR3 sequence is CASSFGAGTTEQYF. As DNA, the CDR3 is TGTGCCAGCAGCTTTGGGGCAGGGACAACCGAGCAGTACTTC.

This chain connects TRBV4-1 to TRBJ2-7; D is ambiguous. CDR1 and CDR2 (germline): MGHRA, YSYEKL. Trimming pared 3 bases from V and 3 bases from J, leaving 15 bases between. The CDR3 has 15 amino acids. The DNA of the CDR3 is TGCGCCAGCAGCCAGGCGGAGAGCGTCGTCTACGAGCAGTACTTC. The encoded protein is CASSQAESVVYEQYF.

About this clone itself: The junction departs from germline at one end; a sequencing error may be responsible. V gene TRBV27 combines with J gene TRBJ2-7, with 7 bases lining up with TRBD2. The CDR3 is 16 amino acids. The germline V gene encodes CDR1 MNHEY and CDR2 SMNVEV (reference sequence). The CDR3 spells CASSLSRGYSSYEQYF. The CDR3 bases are TGTGCCAGCAGTCTATCGCGGGGGTACTCATCCTACGAGCAGTACTTC.

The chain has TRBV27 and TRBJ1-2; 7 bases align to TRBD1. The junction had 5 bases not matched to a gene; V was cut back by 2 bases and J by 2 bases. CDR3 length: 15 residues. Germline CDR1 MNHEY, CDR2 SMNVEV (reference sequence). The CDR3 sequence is CASSLQGGLNYGYTF. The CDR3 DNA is TGTGCCAGCAGTTTACAGGGGGGTCTCAACTATGGCTACACCTTC.